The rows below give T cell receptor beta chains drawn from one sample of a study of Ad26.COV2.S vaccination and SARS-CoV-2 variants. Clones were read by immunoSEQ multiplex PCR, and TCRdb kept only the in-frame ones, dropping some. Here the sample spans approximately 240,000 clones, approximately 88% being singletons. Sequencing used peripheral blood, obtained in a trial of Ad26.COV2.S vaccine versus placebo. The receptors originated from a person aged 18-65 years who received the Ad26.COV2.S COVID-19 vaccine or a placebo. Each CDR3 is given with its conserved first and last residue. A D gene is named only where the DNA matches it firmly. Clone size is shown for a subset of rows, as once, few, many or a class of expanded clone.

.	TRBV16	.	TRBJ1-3	TGTGCCAGCAGCCAATCGTCGGGGGGAAACACCATATATTTT	CASSQSSGGNTIYF
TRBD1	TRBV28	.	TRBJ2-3	TGTGCCAGCAGTTACCAGGGGGACACAGATACGCAGTATTTT	CASSYQGDTDTQYF
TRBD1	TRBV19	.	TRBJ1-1	TGTGCCAGTAGTATGGGACAGGGATGGACTGAAGCTTTCTTT	CASSMGQGWTEAFF
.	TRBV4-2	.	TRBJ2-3	TGTGCCAGCAGCCAAGACGGAGGCACAGATACGCAGTATTTT	CASSQDGGTDTQYF
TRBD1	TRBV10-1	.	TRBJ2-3	TGCGCCAGCAGTGATGACAGGGTGGGAGATACGCAGTATTTT	CASSDDRVGDTQYF
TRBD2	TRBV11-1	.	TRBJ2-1	TGTGCCAGCAGCTTAATTAGCGGGGGGGCTTACAATGAGCAGTTCTTC	CASSLISGGAYNEQFF
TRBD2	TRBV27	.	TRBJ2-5	TGTGCCAGCAGTACCTGGACTAGCGGGAGGGCCGACGAGACCCAGTACTTC	CASSTWTSGRADETQYF
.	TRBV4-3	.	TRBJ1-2	TGCGCCAGCAGCCAGGAAGGCTATAACTATGGCTACACCTTC	CASSQEGYNYGYTF
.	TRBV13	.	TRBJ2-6	TGTGCCAGCAGCTTATCCGCGCCGGCCTCTTGGGCCAACGTCCTGACTTTC	CASSLSAPASWANVLTF
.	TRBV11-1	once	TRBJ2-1	TGTGCCAGCACCCAGGGGCGGGACAATGAGCAGTTCTTC	CASTQGRDNEQFF
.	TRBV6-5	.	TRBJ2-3	TGTGCCAGCCGGCGGGGCACAGATACGCAGTATTTT	CASRRGTDTQYF
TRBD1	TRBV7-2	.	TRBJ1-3	TGTGCCAGCAGCTTAGCCCTCGGGACAGGTGGAAACACCATATATTTT	CASSLALGTGGNTIYF
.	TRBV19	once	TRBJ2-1	TGTGCCAGTAGTATAGGGGTCAGGGGTCTGGGCAATGAGCAGTTCTTC	CASSIGVRGLGNEQFF
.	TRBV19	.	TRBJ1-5	TGTGCCAGTAGTATGGTAAGGGGTAATCAGCCCCAGCATTTT	CASSMVRGNQPQHF
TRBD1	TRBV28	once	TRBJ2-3	TGTGCCAGCAGCTCCGACAGGGGGCGGGTCACAGATACGCAGTATTTT	CASSSDRGRVTDTQYF
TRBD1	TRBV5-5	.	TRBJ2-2	TGTGCCAGCAGCTTGGGAGGGGGCGCGAACACCGGGGAGCTGTTTTTT	CASSLGGGANTGELFF
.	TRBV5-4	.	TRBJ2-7	TGTGCCAGCAGCTTGGGGGCGGGCGGATCCTACGAGCAGTACTTC	CASSLGAGGSYEQYF
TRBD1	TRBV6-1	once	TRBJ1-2	TGTGCCAGCAGTGAAGAGACAGGGGGAAACCCTAACTATGGCTACACCTTC	CASSEETGGNPNYGYTF
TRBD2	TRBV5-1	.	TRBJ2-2	TGCGCCAGCTCCCTAGCGGGGGCCACCGGGGAGCTGTTTTTT	CASSLAGATGELFF
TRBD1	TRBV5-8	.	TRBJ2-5	TGTGCCAGCAGCAAAGCCTGGGACAGCCAAGAGACCCAGTACTTC	CASSKAWDSQETQYF
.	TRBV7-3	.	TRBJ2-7	TGTGCCAGCAGCCCGGGGTTCTTTGGGGCCTACGAGCAGTACTTC	CASSPGFFGAYEQYF
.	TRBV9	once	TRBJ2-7	TGTGCCAGCAGCCCACGAGGGGACCCGTCCTACGAGCAGTACTTC	CASSPRGDPSYEQYF
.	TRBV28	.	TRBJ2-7	TGTGCCAGCAGCGGACCCTCCTACGAGCAGTACTTC	CASSGPSYEQYF
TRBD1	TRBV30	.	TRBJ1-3	TGTGCCTGGAGGGCGGACAGGACTGGAAACACCATATATTTT	CAWRADRTGNTIYF
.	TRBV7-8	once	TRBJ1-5	TGTGCCAGCAGCAATAGGGATGGGGGTGGTAGCAATCAGCCCCAGCATTTT	CASSNRDGGGSNQPQHF
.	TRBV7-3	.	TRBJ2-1	TGTGCCAGCAGCCCGGACTATCTCTACAATGAGCAGTTCTTC	CASSPDYLYNEQFF
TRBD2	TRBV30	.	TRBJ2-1	TGTGCCTGGACCCCGGGACTAGACCAGTTCTTC	CAWTPGLDQFF
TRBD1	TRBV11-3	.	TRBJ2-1	TGTGCCAGCAGTCTTGGGGGAGGACAGGGGGACAATGAGCAGTTCTTC	CASSLGGGQGDNEQFF
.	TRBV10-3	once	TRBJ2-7	TGTGCCATCAGTGAACTAGGGGAGCAGTACTTC	CAISELGEQYF
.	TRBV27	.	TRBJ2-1	TGTGCCAGCAGTTTAAGAGGGACGCCATACAATGAGCAGTTCTTC	CASSLRGTPYNEQFF
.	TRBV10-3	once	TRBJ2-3	TGTGCCATCAGTGGGGGTTCGGATACGCAGTATTTT	CAISGGSDTQYF
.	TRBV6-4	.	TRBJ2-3	TGTGCCAGCAGTGACTCGACTGGGACAGATACGCAGTATTTT	CASSDSTGTDTQYF
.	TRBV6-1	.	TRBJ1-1	TGTGCCAGCAGGGAAGGCGACGGGGAAGCTTTCTTT	CASREGDGEAFF
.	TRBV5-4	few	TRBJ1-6	TGTGCCAGCAGCTTGGGTACGGGCAATAATTCACCCCTCCACTTT	CASSLGTGNNSPLHF
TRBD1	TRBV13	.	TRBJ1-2	TGTGCCAGCAGCAACCGGGGACAGGGGTATGGCTACACCTTC	CASSNRGQGYGYTF
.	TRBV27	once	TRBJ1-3	TGTGCCAGCAGTTTGTCCTCCTCTGGAAACACCATATATTTT	CASSLSSSGNTIYF
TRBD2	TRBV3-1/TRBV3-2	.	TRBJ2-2	TGTGCCAGCAGCCAAGTTTCACTAGCGTGGATTTCGCGTCACACCGGGGAGCTGTTTTTT	CASSQVSLAWISRHTGELFF
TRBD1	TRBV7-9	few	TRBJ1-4	TGTGCCAGCAGCTCCCCTACACAGGGGGCACGAGAAAAACTGTTTTTT	CASSSPTQGAREKLFF
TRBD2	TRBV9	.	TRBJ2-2	TGTGCCAGCAGCCCGGCGGGGGGCTTAACCGGGGAGCTGTTTTTT	CASSPAGGLTGELFF
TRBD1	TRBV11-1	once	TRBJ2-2	TGTGCCAGCAGCTCCTCAGGGGGTTTAGGGGAGCTGTTTTTT	CASSSSGGLGELFF
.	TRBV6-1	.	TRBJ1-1	TGTGCCAGCAGTGAAGGTTTTAGGGCTTTCTTT	CASSEGFRAFF
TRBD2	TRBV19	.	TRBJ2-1	TGTGCCAGTAGTATGCGTAGCGGGAGATCTAATGAGCAGTTCTTC	CASSMRSGRSNEQFF